Below, 5 T cell receptor beta chains from the same sample are listed, as sequenced in a study of T cells after yellow fever vaccination (dated by TCRdb to about 2019). Taken with the paper, the label for treatment or condition translates to: live attenuated yellow fever vaccine strain. Library creation used 5' RACE. Instrument on record: Illumina NovaSeq 6000. TCRdb reworked the public reads: Q25 trimming with fastp, MiXCR clone assembly, productive beta chains retained. CDR3 protein duplicates are merged, each entry listing the most common genes and DNA. A total of about 340,000 distinct CDR3 sequences appear in this sample, around 13% of them only once. Roughly 3% of the sample belongs to the ten largest clones. This material consisted of CD4+ T cells sorted from PBMCs, taken 15 days after the yellow fever booster vaccination. These receptor sequences come from a young man who received the YFV17D yellow fever vaccine.

CDR3 in DNA: TGCGCCAGCAGCCAAGTTCCGTCCTCAACTAATGAAAAACTGTTTTTT. Amino acid sequence: CASSQVPSSTNEKLFF. The chain uses TRBV4-1 and TRBJ1-4; unclear D gene. Germline lookup yields CDR1 MGHRA and CDR2 YSYEKL. The V end lost 1 base, the J end lost 0 bases, and 9 bases lay between the germline ends. The CDR3 totals 16 residues.

This clonotype was observed a few times. This rearrangement joins TRBV7-7 to TRBJ2-5; D perhaps matches TRBD2 (5 bases). The CDR3 has 13 residues. With 3 bases removed from V and 5 bases from J, the gap between germline ends came to 10 bases. Looked up from germline, CDR1 is SSHAT and CDR2 is FNYEAQ (reference sequence). The CDR3 reads CASSFLARETQYF. The DNA of the CDR3 is TGTGCCAGCAGCTTCCTAGCCCGGGAGACCCAGTACTTC.

The rearrangement links TRBV7-2 to TRBJ1-2; D remains unclear. The CDR3 runs to 14 residues. V lost 1 base and J lost 3, with 9 bases in between. Germline lookup yields CDR1 SGHTA and CDR2 FQGNSA. The CDR3 DNA follows: TGTGCCAGCAGCTTAGATACGGTAGACTATGGCTACACCTTC. Its protein product is CASSLDTVDYGYTF.

This clonotype was seen ten or more times. The gene calls are TRBV7-2 and TRBJ1-2, with 7 nucleotides matching TRBD1. Germline CDR1 reads SGHTA; CDR2 reads FQGNSA. Losses at the gene ends were 5 bases for V and 4 bases for J; bases not matched to a gene: 7. The CDR3 is made up of 14 amino acids. CDR3: CASSPTGPIYGYTF. CDR3 DNA: TGTGCCAGCAGCCCGACAGGGCCCATCTATGGCTACACCTTC.

The sample holds a few counts of this clonotype. V and J are TRBV18 and TRBJ1-1; 12 bases match TRBD1. The V and J ends lost 0 bases and 1 base, in that order; junction bases with no gene match: 9. The CDR3 has 19 residues. CDR1 is KGHSH, CDR2 LQKENI, per germline. This chain's CDR3 is CASSPPGQGAQRWNTEAFF. The CDR3 DNA sequence: TGTGCCAGCTCACCACCGGGACAGGGGGCGCAACGGTGGAACACTGAAGCTTTCTTT.